These T cell receptor beta chains were read from a single sample in a study of cytomegalovirus exposure and HLA in healthy donors. The data were produced by immunoSEQ multiplex PCR, yet TCRdb's version contains in-frame clones alone and is incomplete. The data show 95,000 to 150,000 clones, more than 60% seen once. Sequenced: PBMCs. Receptors were obtained from a man aged 30 to 39 in good health and CMV-seronegative. Both conserved end residues are part of each CDR3. The order of the fields is J gene, D gene, V gene, clone size, CDR3 protein, CDR3 DNA. The D gene is left open where the match is weak. Not every row has a clone size; where given, it reads once, few, many or a size class.

J gene: TRBJ1-2; D gene: .; V gene: TRBV5-5; clone size: .; CDR3 protein: CASSPDGGGYGYTF; CDR3 DNA: TGTGCCAGCAGCCCCGACGGGGGAGGCTATGGCTACACCTTC
J gene: TRBJ1-1; D gene: .; V gene: TRBV5-1; clone size: once; CDR3 protein: CASTLTSNTEAFF; CDR3 DNA: TGCGCCAGCACCCTGACATCGAACACTGAAGCTTTCTTT
J gene: TRBJ2-5; D gene: .; V gene: TRBV25-1; clone size: .; CDR3 protein: CASSESTNLQETQYF; CDR3 DNA: TGTGCCAGCAGTGAATCCACCAACCTACAAGAGACCCAGTACTTC
J gene: TRBJ1-1; D gene: .; V gene: TRBV5-1; clone size: .; CDR3 protein: CASSLGTVNTEAFF; CDR3 DNA: TGCGCCAGCAGCTTGGGTACAGTCAACACTGAAGCTTTCTTT
J gene: TRBJ2-1; D gene: .; V gene: TRBV5-1; clone size: .; CDR3 protein: CASRLGGLVAYNEQFF; CDR3 DNA: TGCGCCAGCAGACTTGGCGGGCTCGTGGCCTACAATGAGCAGTTCTTC
J gene: TRBJ1-2; D gene: .; V gene: TRBV6-5; clone size: .; CDR3 protein: CASTTRREGGYTF; CDR3 DNA: TGTGCCAGCACCACTAGGAGGGAAGGAGGCTACACCTTC
J gene: TRBJ1-2; D gene: TRBD1; V gene: TRBV28; clone size: few; CDR3 protein: CASSLRTGFSYGYTF; CDR3 DNA: TGTGCCAGCAGTTTGAGGACAGGGTTCAGCTATGGCTACACCTTC
J gene: TRBJ2-7; D gene: TRBD1; V gene: TRBV5-1; clone size: .; CDR3 protein: CASSLVGQGEGEQYF; CDR3 DNA: TGCGCCAGCAGCTTGGTAGGACAGGGAGAAGGGGAGCAGTACTTC
J gene: TRBJ1-1; D gene: .; V gene: TRBV5-6; clone size: .; CDR3 protein: CASSYTGFGTEAFF; CDR3 DNA: TGTGCCAGCAGCTATACAGGGTTTGGGACTGAAGCTTTCTTT
J gene: TRBJ1-5; D gene: TRBD1; V gene: TRBV18; clone size: .; CDR3 protein: CASSPIQGANNQPQHF; CDR3 DNA: TGTGCCAGCTCACCGATACAGGGGGCTAACAATCAGCCCCAGCATTTT
J gene: TRBJ2-7; D gene: TRBD2; V gene: TRBV5-4; clone size: .; CDR3 protein: CASSKQGLAGVDEQYF; CDR3 DNA: TGTGCCAGCAGCAAACAGGGACTAGCGGGAGTCGACGAGCAGTACTTC
J gene: TRBJ1-5; D gene: .; V gene: TRBV15; clone size: .; CDR3 protein: CATSRDQQDQPQHF; CDR3 DNA: TGTGCCACCAGCAGAGATCAACAGGATCAGCCCCAGCATTTT
J gene: TRBJ2-5; D gene: TRBD1; V gene: TRBV5-1; clone size: .; CDR3 protein: CASSRDRETQYF; CDR3 DNA: TGCGCCAGCAGCCGGGACAGAGAGACCCAGTACTTC
J gene: TRBJ2-2; D gene: .; V gene: TRBV4-3; clone size: .; CDR3 protein: CASSPVGVQGKNTGELFF; CDR3 DNA: TGCGCCAGCAGCCCTGTCGGAGTTCAGGGGAAAAACACCGGGGAGCTGTTTTTT
J gene: TRBJ2-3; D gene: TRBD2; V gene: TRBV9; clone size: .; CDR3 protein: CASSVGGGAQYMTGADTQYF; CDR3 DNA: TGTGCCAGCAGCGTAGGCGGGGGGGCGCAATATATGACCGGGGCAGATACGCAGTATTTT
J gene: TRBJ2-7; D gene: TRBD1; V gene: TRBV27; clone size: .; CDR3 protein: CASSSGTGSEQYF; CDR3 DNA: TGTGCCAGCAGTTCCGGGACAGGGTCCGAGCAGTACTTC
J gene: TRBJ2-4; D gene: .; V gene: TRBV6-6; clone size: .; CDR3 protein: CASTLYGGEGKNIQYF; CDR3 DNA: TGTGCCAGCACCCTTTATGGGGGCGAAGGCAAAAACATTCAGTACTTC
J gene: TRBJ1-1; D gene: .; V gene: TRBV10-1; clone size: few; CDR3 protein: CASSESSGDKAFF; CDR3 DNA: TGCGCCAGCAGTGAGTCGAGCGGGGATAAAGCTTTCTTT
J gene: TRBJ2-5; D gene: TRBD2; V gene: TRBV20-1; clone size: .; CDR3 protein: CSARGVQTQYF; CDR3 DNA: TGCAGTGCCCGGGGGGTTCAGACCCAGTACTTC
J gene: TRBJ2-3; D gene: TRBD2; V gene: TRBV28; clone size: .; CDR3 protein: CASSLGGSGARDTQYF; CDR3 DNA: TGTGCCAGCAGTTTAGGGGGTAGCGGGGCGAGAGATACGCAGTATTTT
J gene: TRBJ1-6; D gene: .; V gene: TRBV28; clone size: .; CDR3 protein: CASSSGGRSYNSPLHF; CDR3 DNA: TGTGCCAGCAGTTCGGGGGGGCGCTCCTATAATTCACCCCTCCACTTT
J gene: TRBJ1-2; D gene: .; V gene: TRBV4-1; clone size: .; CDR3 protein: CASSQLDRIYGYTF; CDR3 DNA: TGCGCCAGCAGCCAACTTGACAGGATCTATGGCTACACCTTC
J gene: TRBJ1-2; D gene: .; V gene: TRBV7-9; clone size: .; CDR3 protein: CASSQAGGYYGYTF; CDR3 DNA: TGTGCCAGCAGCCAGGCGGGGGGGTACTATGGCTACACCTTC
J gene: TRBJ2-2; D gene: .; V gene: TRBV9; clone size: .; CDR3 protein: CASSVAGAVDGELFF; CDR3 DNA: TGTGCCAGCAGCGTAGCTGGGGCGGTTGACGGGGAGCTGTTTTTT
J gene: TRBJ1-3; D gene: TRBD1; V gene: TRBV5-1; clone size: .; CDR3 protein: CASSQGASGNTIYF; CDR3 DNA: TGCGCCAGCTCCCAGGGGGCGTCTGGAAACACCATATATTTT
J gene: TRBJ2-1; D gene: .; V gene: TRBV14; clone size: .; CDR3 protein: CASSPPWGGGSSYNEQFF; CDR3 DNA: TGTGCCAGCAGCCCCCCTTGGGGCGGAGGGAGCTCCTACAATGAGCAGTTCTTC
J gene: TRBJ2-7; D gene: TRBD1; V gene: TRBV15; clone size: .; CDR3 protein: CATSRSKRDSSYEQYF; CDR3 DNA: TGTGCCACCAGCAGATCGAAGAGGGACAGTTCCTACGAGCAGTACTTC
J gene: TRBJ2-1; D gene: TRBD2; V gene: TRBV29-1; clone size: .; CDR3 protein: CSVDSGTSYNEQFF; CDR3 DNA: TGCAGCGTTGATAGCGGGACGTCCTACAATGAGCAGTTCTTC
J gene: TRBJ2-1; D gene: .; V gene: TRBV27; clone size: once; CDR3 protein: CASSFFSYNEQFF; CDR3 DNA: TGTGCCAGCAGTTTTTTCTCTTACAATGAGCAGTTCTTC
J gene: TRBJ1-1; D gene: .; V gene: TRBV18; clone size: .; CDR3 protein: CASSPRSRGTGKRIGMNTEAFF; CDR3 DNA: TGTGCCAGCTCACCACGATCACGCGGTACAGGGAAGAGGATTGGGATGAACACTGAAGCTTTCTTT
J gene: TRBJ2-4; D gene: TRBD1; V gene: TRBV4-1; clone size: few; CDR3 protein: CASSQGTGGPKNIQYF; CDR3 DNA: TGCGCCAGCAGCCAGGGGACAGGGGGCCCCAAAAACATTCAGTACTTC
J gene: TRBJ2-3; D gene: .; V gene: TRBV14; clone size: few; CDR3 protein: CASSPFRTQYF; CDR3 DNA: TGTGCCAGCAGTCCTTTTCGTACGCAGTATTTT
J gene: TRBJ1-5; D gene: .; V gene: TRBV7-2; clone size: .; CDR3 protein: CASSLRQGDNQPQHF; CDR3 DNA: TGTGCCAGCAGCTTACGGCAGGGCGACAATCAGCCCCAGCATTTT
J gene: TRBJ2-7; D gene: TRBD2; V gene: TRBV6-1; clone size: .; CDR3 protein: CASFLAGGIYEQYF; CDR3 DNA: TGTGCCAGTTTTTTAGCGGGAGGGATCTACGAGCAGTACTTC
J gene: TRBJ2-7; D gene: TRBD1; V gene: TRBV11-1; clone size: .; CDR3 protein: CASTLGGTGVSEQYF; CDR3 DNA: TGTGCCAGCACCCTGGGCGGGACAGGGGTCAGCGAGCAGTACTTC
J gene: TRBJ2-7; D gene: .; V gene: TRBV5-1; clone size: .; CDR3 protein: CASSLGATSSYEQYF; CDR3 DNA: TGCGCCAGCAGCTTGGGGGCTACAAGCTCCTACGAGCAGTACTTC
J gene: TRBJ2-1; D gene: TRBD1; V gene: TRBV6-6; clone size: .; CDR3 protein: CASSPGQGASEQFF; CDR3 DNA: TGTGCCAGCAGTCCGGGACAGGGGGCCAGTGAGCAGTTCTTC